The 23 T cell receptor beta chains given below trace back to one sample, sequenced in a study of T cell repertoires and HLA-DP antigens. TCRdb's table, derived via immunoSEQ multiplex PCR, lists solely in-frame clones and lacks some. This table holds approximately 90,000 clones, roughly 86% found once. Their antigens remain unidentified. The sequenced material came from CD4+ T cells from PBMCs. All receptors come from a man aged 50 or older in good health and CMV-seronegative.

The table lists this clone with a few counts. The V gene is TRBV30, the J gene TRBJ1-3; no clear D. The CDR3 is 15 amino acids. V shed 2 bases and J shed 4 bases, with 15 bases lying between them. In germline, CDR1 is GTSNPN, CDR2 SVGIG (reference sequence). The CDR3 DNA reads as TGTGCCTGGAGTCCGGACGGAGCTTCAGGAAACACCATATATTTT. Its translation is CAWSPDGASGNTIYF.

V is TRBV27 and J is TRBJ2-7; TRBD2 matches 9 bases. Looked up from germline, CDR1 is MNHEY and CDR2 is SMNVEV (reference sequence). After removal of 8 bases from V and 2 bases from J, the junction contained 13 bases not matched to a gene. This CDR3 comprises 16 residues. This CDR3 reads CASASPLAGATYEQYF. For the CDR3, the DNA is TGTGCCAGCGCATCCCCCTTAGCGGGAGCGACCTACGAGCAGTACTTC.

In this sample, this clone turned up once. V usage is TRBV4-1 and J usage is TRBJ2-3; 9 bases match TRBD2. The CDR3 spans 16 residues. Germline V lookup: CDR1 MGHRA, CDR2 YSYEKL. Trimming took 4 bases from V and 7 from J; bases not matched to a gene: 12. Written as DNA, the CDR3 is TGCGCCAGCAGCCGGTCTTCTGCGGGGGGGGACCATACGCAGTATTTT. Its translation: CASSRSSAGGDHTQYF.

The chain combines TRBV5-4 with TRBJ1-2; 8 bases match TRBD1. V was clipped by 2 bases and J by 4 bases; unmatched bases: 13. The CDR3 has 17 amino acids. The germline gives CDR1 SGHNT, CDR2 YYREEE (reference sequence). The CDR3 region has the DNA TGTGCCAGCAGCTTTCGGGGGGCTCTTACAGGGGGCTATGGCTACACCTTC. Its translation is CASSFRGALTGGYGYTF.

As for this clone: Its ends do not fully match the called genes, so a read error is possible. The genes are TRBV6-1 and TRBJ1-1; a weak D match, TRBD1 (5 bases). The CDR3 runs 14 residues. From germline, CDR1 is MNHNS and CDR2 SASEGT. CDR3 protein: CASSEWEGNSEAFF. The CDR3 bases are TGTGCCAGCAGTGAATGGGAGGGGAACTCTGAAGCTTTCTTT.

The genes are TRBV7-2 and TRBJ2-7; 8 bases map to TRBD2. The CDR3 is 16 amino acids. The germline gives CDR1 SGHTA, CDR2 FQGNSA. V was pared by 1 base and J by 6 bases, with 11 bases of the junction left unmatched. The CDR3 sequence is CASSLGLAGLSVEQYF. As DNA, the CDR3 is TGTGCCAGCAGCTTAGGCCTAGCGGGTCTGTCCGTCGAGCAGTACTTC.

The chain couples TRBV11-1 to TRBJ1-6, with D perhaps matching TRBD1 (5 bases). This CDR3 is 13 amino acids long. The V end was cut by 2 bases, the J end by 8 bases, with 7 bases between. Germline lookup yields CDR1 SGHAT and CDR2 FQDESV (reference sequence). The CDR3 here is CASSLQGDSPLHF. The CDR3 DNA reads TGTGCCAGCAGCTTACAGGGTGATTCACCCCTCCACTTT. Full variable domain (missing parts from reference TRBV11-1 and TRBJ1-6): EAEVAQSPRYKITEKSQAVAFWCDPISGHATLYWYRQILGQGPELLVQFQDESVVDDSQLPKDRFSAERLKGVDSTLKIQPAELGDSAMYLCASSLQGDSPLHFGNGTRLTVT.

This chain connects TRBV7-2 to TRBJ1-1; D remains ambiguous. Germline assignment: CDR1 SGHTA and CDR2 FQGNSA. Trimming took 1 base from V and 1 from J, leaving 7 bases between them. This CDR3 is built from 14 residues. This CDR3 is CASSLDWPNTEAFF. The DNA for the CDR3 is TGTGCCAGCAGCTTAGACTGGCCGAACACTGAAGCTTTCTTT.

The chain employs TRBV5-6 and TRBJ2-3; 7 bases line up with TRBD2. Germline-derived CDR1 and CDR2 are SGHDT and YYEEEE. J gave up 1 base and V 2 bases, and 7 bases lay outside the gene matches. The CDR3 loop spans 16 amino acids. CDR3 amino acids: CASSLRVGGGTDTQYF. The CDR3 nucleotides are TGTGCCAGCAGCTTACGTGTGGGGGGGGGCACAGATACGCAGTATTTT.

The chain links TRBV9 to TRBJ1-3; 8 bases match TRBD1. CDR1 is SGDLS, CDR2 YYNGEE, per germline. The CDR3 totals 17 residues. V was pared by 4 bases and J by 3 bases, with 12 bases of the junction left unmatched. Here the CDR3 DNA reads TGTGCCAGCAGCCCCCTCGGGGACAGGTCTCGTGGAAACACCATATATTTT. Its protein is CASSPLGDRSRGNTIYF.

This clone has just one count. This chain uses TRBV27 with TRBJ1-1, with D unclear. Germline V gene data show CDR1 as MNHEY and CDR2 as SMNVEV (reference sequence). V was clipped by 7 bases and J by 0 bases, with 12 bases between them. This CDR3 is 14 amino acids long. DNA for the CDR3: TGTGCCAGCAAACAGAACCGAATGAACACTGAAGCTTTCTTT. Protein product: CASKQNRMNTEAFF.

The rearrangement uses TRBV14 and TRBJ2-3, with TRBD1 matching over 8 bases. The CDR3 is made up of 17 amino acids. Trimming removed 4 bases from V and 6 bases from J; junction bases left unmatched: 15. Germline CDR1 is SGHDN and CDR2 is FVKESK. CDR3 sequence reads: CASSRRREQGVLDTQYF. CDR3 nucleotide sequence: TGTGCCAGCAGCCGCCGCCGAGAACAGGGGGTCTTGGATACGCAGTATTTT.

The J gene is TRBJ2-7, the V gene TRBV7-9; D is perhaps TRBD1 or TRBD2 (6 bases each). Germline CDR1 is SEHNR and CDR2 is FQNEAQ (reference sequence). There are 15 residues in the CDR3. V was trimmed by 6 bases and J by 2 bases, leaving 17 bases between them. CDR3 protein: CASRDPGGTTYEQYF. CDR3 coding DNA: TGTGCCAGCAGGGATCCCGGGGGCACCACCTACGAGCAGTACTTC.

With regard to this clone: Germline is not matched at one junction end, which may reflect a read error. The chain combines TRBV7-7 with TRBJ2-5; TRBD1 might be the D (5 bases). CDR1 is SSHAT, CDR2 FNYEAQ, per germline (reference sequence). This CDR3 has 11 residues. The CDR3 region is CASSSGETQYF. The CDR3 nucleotides read TGTGCTAGCAGCTCAGGGGAGACCCAGTACTTC.

The rearrangement joins TRBV18 to TRBJ1-2, with D possibly being TRBD1 (6 bases). Trimming took 4 bases from V and 0 from J, leaving 12 bases between them. The CDR3 totals 15 residues. The germline gives CDR1 KGHSH, CDR2 LQKENI. The CDR3 DNA reads as TGTGCCAGCTCACATGGACAGACTCCTAACTATGGCTACACCTTC. This encodes CASSHGQTPNYGYTF.

The chain links TRBV29-1 to TRBJ2-1; possible D gene TRBD1, 6 bases. Deletions cut 6 bases from V and 0 bases from J, with 12 bases between. The CDR3 has 14 residues. CDR1 is SQVTM and CDR2 is ANQGSEA in the germline V gene. CDR3 protein: CSVGRTDSYNEQFF. The CDR3 DNA reads TGCAGCGTAGGAAGGACAGACTCCTACAATGAGCAGTTCTTC.

This sequence joins TRBV4-3 and TRBJ1-6; a weak D match, TRBD1 (5 bases). Trimming cost V 2 bases and J 9 bases, with 8 bases left between them. Per the germline V gene, CDR1 is LGHNA and CDR2 is YSLEER. CDR3 length: 13 residues. CDR3 nucleotide sequence: TGCGCCAGCAGCCAATTGAGGGGTTCACCCCTCCACTTT. Translation gives CASSQLRGSPLHF.

The rearrangement uses TRBV19 and TRBJ1-1; D gene uncertain. CDR3 size: 14 residues. Germline V gene sequence: CDR1 LNHDA, CDR2 SQIVND (reference sequence). The V and J ends lost 6 bases and 4 bases respectively, with 15 bases between them. CDR3 nucleotide sequence: TGTGCCAGTAGCGCCATGGGCGGGCCCACTGAAGCTTTCTTT. Protein: CASSAMGGPTEAFF.

This chain joins TRBV7-2 and TRBJ2-3; D not resolved. Trimming cost V 5 bases and J 5 bases, with 11 bases left between them. The CDR3 loop spans 13 amino acids. Per the germline V gene, CDR1 is SGHTA and CDR2 is FQGNSA. The CDR3 reads CASSNYRQDTQYF. The CDR3 DNA follows: TGTGCCAGCAGCAATTATAGGCAAGATACGCAGTATTTT.

The chain is built from TRBV19 and TRBJ1-6; tentative D call: TRBD1 (6 bases). The CDR3 is made up of 16 amino acids. With 6 bases removed from V and 5 bases from J, the gap between germline ends came to 17 bases. Germline V gene lookup returns CDR1 LNHDA and CDR2 SQIVND (reference sequence). CDR3 DNA sequence: TGTGCCAGTAGGGCTGAACAGGGTCGGAATAATTCACCCCTCCACTTT. This translates into CASRAEQGRNNSPLHF.

The chain employs TRBV18 and TRBJ2-2, with 7 bases that match TRBD1. The J segment lost 4 bases and the V segment lost 2 bases, leaving 1 base of the junction unmatched. Germline V gives CDR1 KGHSH, CDR2 LQKENI. The length of the CDR3 is 14 residues. CDR3 nucleotides: TGTGCCAGCTCACCAGACAGGGCCACCGGGGAGCTGTTTTTT. Its protein is CASSPDRATGELFF.

This chain uses TRBV18 with TRBJ2-2; 8 bases are shared with TRBD1. Germline lookup yields CDR1 KGHSH and CDR2 LQKENI. With 3 bases clipped from V and 4 bases from J, the junction kept 7 bases outside the gene matches. CDR3 length: 16 residues. CDR3 protein: CASSPRTGKGTGELFF. CDR3 DNA: TGTGCCAGCTCACCTCGGACAGGGAAGGGCACCGGGGAGCTGTTTTTT.

This chain links TRBV7-2 with TRBJ2-3; no clear D. The CDR3 is 12 amino acids. V lost 0 bases and J 2 bases, leaving 0 bases between the germline ends. Germline-derived CDR1 and CDR2 are SGHTA and FQGNSA. CDR3 in DNA: TGTGCCAGCAGCTTAGCCACAGATACGCAGTATTTT. It encodes CASSLATDTQYF.